This TCR beta chain was profiled in a study of cytomegalovirus exposure and HLA in healthy donors. The CDR3 covers 17 residues. With 2 bases removed from V and 3 bases from J, the gap between germline ends came to 19 bases. General observations from the study: In an earlier analysis, in some 540 donors, most V segments appeared productive either ~87% or ~30% of the time.

The primer mix had 60 Vbeta and 13 Jbeta primers. TCRdb keeps only in-frame clones here, not all; method: immunoSEQ multiplex PCR. The sample shows about 92,000 clones, roughly 69% of them seen only once. Worth noting for this clone: Its antigen remains unknown.

The TCR was taken from a man aged 50 to 59 in good health and CMV-seronegative. Sequences were obtained from PBMCs. The chain recombines TRBV23-1 with TRBJ1-2, with D possibly being TRBD1 (5 bases). TRBV23-1 is identified as an open reading frame with a role that is uncertain. CDR3 protein: CASSQPPGNTIHYGYTF. CDR3 DNA: TGCGCCAGCAGTCAACCGCCAGGGAACACTATTCACTATGGCTACACCTTC.